The 7 T cell receptor beta chains in this list originate from one sample, sequenced in a study of blood T cell repertoires in COVID-19. Produced via immunoSEQ multiplex PCR; TCRdb's table is partial and in-frame only. Among fewer than 100,000 clones listed, around 80% were seen once. The sequenced material came from peripheral blood. Receptor source: a man between 65 and 79 years old with acute or convalescent COVID-19.

The rearrangement uses TRBV11-2 and TRBJ1-6, with D possibly being TRBD1 (6 bases). Germline V gene sequence: CDR1 SGHAT, CDR2 FQNNGV. This CDR3 has 14 amino acids. Trimming shortened V by 6 bases and J by 9 bases, and 15 bases separated the two germline ends. For the CDR3, the DNA is TGTGCCAGCAGACCGACAGGTGGGGCTTCACCCCTCCACTTT. Protein sequence: CASRPTGGASPLHF.

About this clone: Other DNA sequences from this sample encode an identical CDR3 as well. V gene TRBV9 combines with J gene TRBJ2-7, with TRBD2 matching 9 bases. V shed 2 bases and J 1 base; nucleotides not matched to a gene: 4. The CDR3 loop spans 15 amino acids. The V gene's germline CDR1 is SGDLS and CDR2 YYNGEE. This CDR3 is CASSVTSGPSYEQYF. CDR3 bases: TGTGCCAGCAGCGTGACTAGCGGACCGTCCTACGAGCAGTACTTC.

This clone was counted between two and nine times. The chain employs TRBV12-3 or TRBV12-4 and TRBJ2-2; D remains ambiguous. The ends were cut back, 8 bases at V and 1 base at J, with 8 bases in the middle. This CDR3 is built from 13 residues. For the CDR3, the DNA is TGTGCCAGCGTTTCCAAGAACACCGGGGAGCTGTTTTTT. Amino acids: CASVSKNTGELFF.

The rearrangement uses TRBV4-1 and TRBJ1-2; possible D gene TRBD1, 5 bases. Germline assignment: CDR1 MGHRA and CDR2 YSYEKL. The CDR3 loop spans 15 amino acids. Trimming removed 0 bases at V and 7 bases at J, with 15 bases between. CDR3 coding DNA: TGCGCCAGCAGCCAAGATGGTCTTAGGGGTGGTGGCTACACCTTC. Protein: CASSQDGLRGGGYTF.

J is TRBJ2-2 and V is TRBV3-1 (or the pseudogene TRBV3-2), with D tentatively TRBD2 (7 bases). CDR1 and CDR2 from the germline V gene are LGHDT and YNNKEL (reference sequence). This CDR3 is built from 14 residues. Trimming removed 6 bases at V and 4 bases at J, with 12 bases between. Here the CDR3 reads CASRGGAGTGELFF. The CDR3 DNA reads TGTGCCAGCAGAGGGGGGGCGGGCACCGGGGAGCTGTTTTTT.

The gene calls are TRBV6-2 or TRBV6-3 and TRBJ1-1; 7 bases agree with TRBD1. The CDR3 totals 15 residues. The junction had 9 bases not matched to a gene; V was cut back by 4 bases and J by 4 bases. The germline gives CDR1 MNHEY, CDR2 SVGEGT. Written as DNA, the CDR3 is TGTGCCAGCAGTTCGCATCCGGACAGGCCCACTGAAGCTTTCTTT. It is translated as CASSSHPDRPTEAFF.

In this sample, this clone turned up a few times. The chain has TRBV13 and TRBJ1-1; D gene uncertain. This CDR3 contains 14 residues. Trimming removed 2 bases at V and 4 bases at J, with 11 bases between. Germline V gene data show CDR1 as PRHDT and CDR2 as FYEKMQ (reference sequence). The CDR3 region is CASSLYGSATEAFF. CDR3 DNA: TGTGCCAGCAGCTTATACGGGTCCGCCACTGAAGCTTTCTTT. The full variable domain, completed using reference TRBV13 and TRBJ1-1, is AAGVIQSPRHLIKEKRETATLKCYPIPRHDTVYWYQQGPGQDPQFLISFYEKMQSDKGSIPDRFSAQQFSDYHSELNMSSLELGDSALYFCASSLYGSATEAFFGQGTRLTVV.